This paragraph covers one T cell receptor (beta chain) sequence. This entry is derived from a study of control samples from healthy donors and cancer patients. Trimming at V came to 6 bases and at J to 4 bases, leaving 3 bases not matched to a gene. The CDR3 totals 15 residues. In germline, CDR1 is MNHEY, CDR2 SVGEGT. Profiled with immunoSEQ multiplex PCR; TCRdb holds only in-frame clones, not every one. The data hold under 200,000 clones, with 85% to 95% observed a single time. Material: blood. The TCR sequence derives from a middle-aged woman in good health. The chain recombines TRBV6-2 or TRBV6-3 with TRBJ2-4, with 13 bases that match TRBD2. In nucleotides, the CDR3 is TGTGCCAGCAGCGGGACTAGCGGGGAGAAAAACATTCAGTACTTC. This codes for CASSGTSGEKNIQYF.